This T cell receptor (beta chain) comes out of a study of blood T cell repertoires in COVID-19. Study summary: The United States, Italy and Spain supplied acute and convalescent COVID-19 samples. Nucleic acid was either cDNA or gDNA, and it came from T cells, B-cell-depleted T cells, or PBMCs.

The CDR3 has 11 residues. Looked up from germline, CDR1 is MDHEN and CDR2 is SYDVKM. V dropped 5 bases and J dropped 4 bases, with 6 bases sitting between them. The protocol was immunoSEQ multiplex PCR, while the TCRdb copy is restricted to in-frame clones and leaves out a portion. The sample shows some 190,000 clones, about 88% of them seen only once. The chain carries TRBV28 and TRBJ2-7; D is unclear. This TCR came from a human donor in a cohort sampled during active COVID-19. The sequenced material came from peripheral blood. The DNA for the CDR3 is TGTGCCAGCAGTATCAGATACGAGCAGTACTTC. Its protein product is CASSIRYEQYF.